Below, 2 T cell receptor beta chains from the same sample are listed, as sequenced in a study of cytomegalovirus exposure and HLA in healthy donors (dated by TCRdb to the late 2010s). The library was prepared using the immunoSEQ multiplex PCR assay. This immuneACCESS table, as held by TCRdb, lists in-frame sequences with V and J called but not all clones. Of the missing ones, under half trace to an unresolved V gene in checked studies; the others have no known cause. The sample contains 180,000 or so clones, roughly 86% of them found a single time. The leading ten clones occupy roughly 6.6% of the sample. Sequenced input: PBMCs. The receptors here all came from a young man in good health and CMV-seropositive.

The chain carries TRBV5-1 and TRBJ2-2; D is unresolved. The germline V gene has CDR1 SGHRS and CDR2 YFSETQ. The CDR3 extends over 15 amino acids. Trimming took off 5 bases at V and 6 bases at J, with 17 bases between the two ends. This chain's CDR3 is CASSPETQLSGELFF. The CDR3 bases are TGCGCCAGCAGTCCTGAAACCCAGCTTTCCGGGGAGCTGTTTTTT.

The chain combines TRBV20-1 with TRBJ2-3, with D possibly called TRBD1 or TRBD2 (5 bases each). Germline loops: CDR1 DFQATT, CDR2 SNEGSKA (reference sequence). The CDR3 covers 10 residues. V lost 4 bases and J lost 8, with 7 bases in between. The CDR3: CSAKRGTQYF. The CDR3 DNA reads as TGCAGTGCTAAGAGGGGTACGCAGTATTTT.